One sample yielded the 27 T cell receptor beta chains listed below, sequenced in a study of cytomegalovirus exposure and HLA in healthy donors. Primers included in the PCR were 60 Vbeta and 13 Jbeta primers. This table comes from immunoSEQ multiplex PCR, and its TCRdb copy is limited to in-frame clones, with some not included. The repertoire holds around 200,000 clones, with 77% as singletons. The material sequenced was PBMCs. The receptors come from a woman aged 55 to 70 in good health and CMV-seropositive.

Comment on this clone: This CDR3 is also generated by other DNA sequences in the sample. The chain combines TRBV7-9 with TRBJ2-5; 7 bases map to TRBD2. The J segment lost 2 bases and the V segment lost 3 bases, leaving 0 bases of the junction unmatched. From germline, CDR1 is SEHNR and CDR2 FQNEAQ (reference sequence). CDR3 size: 13 residues. CDR3 nucleotides: TGTGCCAGCAGCTTTAGCGGGCAAGAGACCCAGTACTTC. It is translated as CASSFSGQETQYF.

V usage is TRBV6-5 and J usage is TRBJ1-2; TRBD1 matches 8 bases. The V gene's germline CDR1 is MNHEY and CDR2 SVGAGI. CDR3 length: 14 residues. Unmatched junction bases numbered 8, after V lost 6 bases and J lost 5 bases. The CDR3 sequence is CASRKPGQVYGYTF. The CDR3 nucleotides read TGTGCCAGCAGAAAACCGGGACAGGTTTATGGCTACACCTTC.

This clone has just one count. The chain recombines TRBV28 with TRBJ2-7; D possibly corresponds to TRBD2 (5 bases). V was clipped by 11 bases and J by 5 bases, with 19 bases between them. The CDR3 contains 13 residues. Germline CDR1 MDHEN, CDR2 SYDVKM. The CDR3 coding sequence is TGTGCCTCAAGGACTCCCGCTATCGACGAGCAGTACTTC. Translating gives CASRTPAIDEQYF. The full variable domain, its missing parts supplied by reference TRBV28 and TRBJ2-7, is DVKVTQSSRYLVKRTGEKVFLECVQDMDHENMFWYRQDPGLGLRLIYFSYDVKMKEKGDIPEGYSVSREKKERFSLILESASTNQTSMYLCASRTPAIDEQYFGPGTRLTVT.

This clone was counted only a few times. The chain uses TRBV7-2 and TRBJ1-2, with D unresolved. Germline CDR1 SGHTA, CDR2 FQGNSA. This CDR3 spans 13 amino acids. Trimming removed 4 bases from V and 2 bases from J, with 8 bases in between. CDR3 loop: CASSSRQNYGYTF. Written as DNA, the CDR3 is TGTGCCAGCAGCTCCAGGCAAAACTATGGCTACACCTTC.

This clone appeared a single time. The CDR3 here is CASSPRQGSYNSPLHF. The CDR3 nucleotides read TGTGCCAGCAGCCCAAGACAGGGTTCCTATAATTCACCCCTCCACTTT. The gene calls are TRBV11-2 and TRBJ1-6; 7 nucleotides match TRBD1. V dropped 5 bases and J dropped 1; count of bases not matched to a gene: 5. Germline loops: CDR1 SGHAT, CDR2 FQNNGV. The length of the CDR3 is 16 residues.

This sequence joins TRBV5-1 and TRBJ1-1; D unclear. The CDR3 spans 16 residues. V shed 3 bases and J shed 1 base, with 16 bases lying between them. Per germline, CDR1 SGHRS and CDR2 YFSETQ. The CDR3 nucleotides read TGCGCCAGCAGCTGGGATAGTCAGACTAGGAACACTGAAGCTTTCTTT. This gives the protein CASSWDSQTRNTEAFF.

This clone was recorded a few times. This chain connects TRBV19 to TRBJ1-1; D might be TRBD1 (6 bases). V lost 6 bases to trimming and J lost 4 bases, with 12 bases between them. The CDR3 is 13 amino acids. Germline V gives CDR1 LNHDA, CDR2 SQIVND (reference sequence). The CDR3 sequence: CASSPTGRTEAFF. In nucleotides, the CDR3 is TGTGCCAGTAGCCCGACAGGACGCACTGAAGCTTTCTTT.

This rearrangement joins TRBV4-3 to TRBJ2-7; 7 bases fit TRBD1. Trimming removed 2 bases from V and 2 bases from J; junction bases left unmatched: 6. Germline V gene lookup returns CDR1 LGHNA and CDR2 YSLEER. This CDR3 comprises 15 residues. CDR3 amino acids: CASSQSGTVPYEQYF. The CDR3, as DNA: TGCGCCAGCAGCCAATCAGGGACAGTCCCCTACGAGCAGTACTTC.

The rearrangement uses TRBV5-1 and TRBJ1-2, with D possibly matching TRBD1 (5 bases). The V end lost 3 bases, the J end lost 0 bases, and 15 bases lay between the germline ends. Germline CDR1 and CDR2: SGHRS and YFSETQ. The CDR3 runs 16 residues. This CDR3 is CASSSAPGLTNYGYTF. The CDR3 DNA follows: TGCGCCAGCAGCTCCGCCCCGGGACTCACTAACTATGGCTACACCTTC.

Only one count was recorded for this clone. The chain recombines TRBV5-6 with TRBJ2-7; D perhaps matches TRBD2 (6 bases). Germline loops: CDR1 SGHDT, CDR2 YYEEEE. With 4 bases removed from V and 3 bases from J, the gap between germline ends came to 17 bases. The CDR3 spans 15 residues. CDR3: CASSAGPLGGYEQYF. The CDR3, as DNA: TGTGCCAGCAGCGCGGGACCGTTGGGTGGCTACGAGCAGTACTTC.

The chain is built from TRBV2 and TRBJ1-2, with a weak D call TRBD1 (5 bases). Looked up from germline, CDR1 is SNHLY and CDR2 is FYNNEI. This CDR3 comprises 14 residues. V lost 3 bases to trimming and J lost 2 bases, with 10 bases between them. The CDR3: CASSEWEGNYGYTF. The CDR3 DNA sequence: TGTGCCAGCAGTGAGTGGGAGGGGAACTATGGCTACACCTTC. The entire variable domain, with the rest obtained from reference TRBV2 and TRBJ1-2, is as follows: EPEVTQTPSHQVTQMGQEVILRCVPISNHLYFYWYRQILGQKVEFLVSFYNNEISEKSEIFDDQFSVERPDGSNFTLKIRSTKLEDSAMYFCASSEWEGNYGYTFGSGTRLTVV.

As DNA, the CDR3 is TGTGCCAGCAGCTATATGAACACTGAAGCTTTCTTT. Encoded protein: CASSYMNTEAFF. V usage is TRBV7-9 and J usage is TRBJ1-1, with D unclear. This CDR3 has 12 residues. Trimming took 4 bases from V and 0 from J, leaving 3 bases between them. Germline V lookup: CDR1 SEHNR, CDR2 FQNEAQ (reference sequence).

The gene calls are TRBV20-1 and TRBJ1-5, with 7 bases matching TRBD1. Trimming cost V 8 bases and J 2 bases; bases outside gene matches: 0. There are 11 residues in the CDR3. In germline, CDR1 is DFQATT, CDR2 SNEGSKA (reference sequence). The CDR3 nucleotides are TGCAGTACAGGGGGCAATCAGCCCCAGCATTTT. Protein sequence: CSTGGNQPQHF.

The J gene is TRBJ2-7, the V gene TRBV5-4, with TRBD2 matching over 14 bases. The germline V gene encodes CDR1 SGHNT and CDR2 YYREEE (reference sequence). J lost 3 bases, V lost 4 bases, and 6 bases had no gene match. The CDR3 is made up of 16 amino acids. CDR3 sequence (DNA): TGTGCCAGCAGCCACGGACTAGCGGGAGGCGACTACGAGCAGTACTTC. Amino acid sequence: CASSHGLAGGDYEQYF. The full variable domain, its missing parts supplied by reference TRBV5-4 and TRBJ2-7, is ETGVTQSPTHLIKTRGQQVTLRCSSQSGHNTVSWYQQALGQGPQFIFQYYREEENGRGNFPPRFSGLQFPNYSSELNVNALELDDSALYLCASSHGLAGGDYEQYFGPGTRLTVT.

The V and J genes are TRBV5-6 and TRBJ1-2, with TRBD1 as a possible D gene (5 bases). This CDR3 spans 14 amino acids. In germline, CDR1 is SGHDT, CDR2 YYEEEE. The germline V and J ends were trimmed by 0 bases and 4 bases, with 10 bases remaining between them. The CDR3 protein is CASSLEVTVYGYTF. CDR3 sequence (DNA): TGTGCCAGCAGCTTGGAGGTGACAGTCTATGGCTACACCTTC.

There are a few counts of this clone. The chain joins TRBV10-1 to TRBJ1-1, with 9 bases identical to TRBD1. The length of the CDR3 is 14 residues. The trim removed 8 bases at V and 3 bases at J, leaving 7 bases unmatched. CDR1 and CDR2 (germline): WNHNN, SYGVQD (reference sequence). CDR3 nucleotides: TGCGCCAGCGCTATGGGACAGGGCGACACTGAAGCTTTCTTT. Translated, it gives CASAMGQGDTEAFF.

The rearrangement joins TRBV4-2 to TRBJ2-5; 10 bases are a match to TRBD2. TRBJ2-7 matches the DNA end more closely, so the J call is doubtful. CDR1 LGHNA and CDR2 YNFKEQ come from the germline V gene. This CDR3 is 17 amino acids long. The CDR3 region has the DNA TGTGCCAGCAGCCTAGAACTAGCGGGGACCAGCTCCTACGAGCAGTACTTC. This sequence encodes CASSLELAGTSSYEQYF.

The chain uses TRBV10-3 and TRBJ1-1; D is possibly TRBD1 (5 bases). Trimming cost V 7 bases and J 1 base, with 10 bases left between them. Germline assignment: CDR1 ENHRY and CDR2 SYGVKD. This CDR3 has 13 amino acids. CDR3 region: CAITDISNTEAFF. The DNA for the CDR3 is TGTGCCATCACGGACATCTCGAACACTGAAGCTTTCTTT.

The CDR3 spells CASHAEGARNSPLHF. DNA for the CDR3: TGTGCCAGTCACGCGGAGGGGGCTAGGAATTCACCCCTCCACTTT. The chain employs TRBV5-3 and TRBJ1-6; 7 positions agree with TRBD1. TRBV5-3 is classed as an ORF, of uncertain function. The CDR3 spans 15 residues. With V trimmed by 8 bases and J by 7 bases, 12 bases remained unmatched.

This chain uses TRBV28 with TRBJ1-2; 10 bases fit TRBD1. The CDR3 is 14 amino acids. Per germline, CDR1 MDHEN and CDR2 SYDVKM. Trimming cost V 6 bases and J 2 bases; bases outside gene matches: 3. The DNA for the CDR3 is TGTGCCAGCAGGTGGACAGGGGGAAACTATGGCTACACCTTC. Protein product: CASRWTGGNYGYTF.

This clone has just a few counts. The chain carries TRBV7-9 and TRBJ2-7; D possibly corresponds to TRBD1 (5 bases). This CDR3 contains 12 residues. Germline-derived CDR1 and CDR2 are SEHNR and FQNEAQ (reference sequence). The V and J ends lost 6 bases and 4 bases respectively, with 10 bases between them. The CDR3 nucleotides are TGTGCCAGCAGACGCGACAGTTACGAGCAGTACTTC. Translated: CASRRDSYEQYF.

This chain links TRBV5-1 with TRBJ2-1; maybe TRBD2 (7 bases). Germline lookup yields CDR1 SGHRS and CDR2 YFSETQ. V shed 4 bases and J shed 6 bases, with 14 bases lying between them. The CDR3 is 14 residues long. This CDR3 is CASSPGGSLNEQFF. For the CDR3, the DNA is TGCGCCAGCAGCCCGGGGGGCTCTCTCAATGAGCAGTTCTTC.

This sequence joins TRBV6-5 and TRBJ1-4, with 7 bases that match TRBD1. Losses at the gene ends were 0 bases for V and 10 bases for J; bases not matched to a gene: 8. CDR1 and CDR2 (germline): MNHEY, SVGAGI. There are 15 residues in the CDR3. The DNA of the CDR3 is TGTGCCAGCAGTTACTCTTGGGACAGCTTAGGAAAACTGTTTTTT. This translates into CASSYSWDSLGKLFF.

The chain recombines TRBV7-2 with TRBJ1-1; D is perhaps TRBD1 (5 bases). V lost 4 bases to trimming and J lost 3 bases, with 6 bases between them. Germline V lookup: CDR1 SGHTA, CDR2 FQGNSA. The CDR3 consists of 12 residues. The CDR3 DNA is TGTGCCAGCAGCTGGGGCTACACTGAAGCTTTCTTT. Protein product: CASSWGYTEAFF. The entire variable domain, with the rest obtained from reference TRBV7-2 and TRBJ1-1, is as follows: GAGVSQSPSNKVTEKGKDVELRCDPISGHTALYWYRQSLGQGLEFLIYFQGNSAPDKSGLPSDRFSAERTGGSVSTLTIQRTQQEDSAVYLCASSWGYTEAFFGQGTRLTVV.

V is TRBV5-4 and J is TRBJ2-1, with D possibly being TRBD1 (5 bases). This CDR3 spans 13 amino acids. The germline CDR1 and CDR2 sequences are SGHNT and YYREEE (reference sequence). Trimming pared 0 bases from V and 7 bases from J, leaving 8 bases between. CDR3 coding DNA: TGTGCCAGCAGCTTGGTAGCAGGGAATGAGCAGTTCTTC. Translating gives CASSLVAGNEQFF.

The count of this clone is one. The CDR3 bases are TGTGCCAGCAGCTCCTCTCTAGCGGAGCGCACAGATACGCAGTATTTT. Translated, it gives CASSSSLAERTDTQYF. J is TRBJ2-3 and V is TRBV7-6; 7 bases are shared with TRBD2. CDR3 length: 16 amino acids. The germline CDR1 and CDR2 sequences are SGHVS and FNYEAQ. The junction had 8 bases not matched to a gene; V was cut back by 4 bases and J by 1 base.

The chain recombines TRBV10-3 with TRBJ1-2, with a tentative D call TRBD1 (5 bases). V lost 4 bases and J 0 bases, leaving 9 bases between the germline ends. There are 14 residues in the CDR3. Germline V gene lookup returns CDR1 ENHRY and CDR2 SYGVKD. This CDR3 is CAISAGGSNYGYTF. The CDR3, as DNA: TGTGCCATCAGTGCGGGGGGATCTAACTATGGCTACACCTTC.